This T cell receptor (beta chain) came from a study of molecular identifiers for immune sequencing clone quantification. Overall study results and limits: Identical TCR molecules sharing a barcode could underestimate highly expanded clone sizes. In CMV-specific effectors, clones above 20 copies held over 99% of molecules; naive, under 1%.

On this clonotype: Its specificity is not known.

Methods described previously, with TCR primers listed, were used for bulk TCR libraries. A single record per CDR3 protein comes from TCRdb applying MiXCR to the PCR reads. Of about 510,000 distinct CDR3 sequences in the sample, 20% to 25% were seen once. This CDR3 is 11 amino acids long. Trimming stripped 4 bases from V and 1 base from J, with 4 bases between. CDR1 is SQVTM, CDR2 ANQGSEA, per germline. This chain connects TRBV29-1 to TRBJ1-2; D is ambiguous. The sample was naive CD8+ T cells from blood, with Jurkat cell RNA spiked in. As to subset: FACS-sorted CD8+CD4-CCR7+CD45RA+ naive T cells. This clonotype was sampled from a human donor in good health. Some libraries in this study had Jurkat cell RNA spiked in. The CDR3 protein is CSVGHNYGYTF. DNA of the CDR3: TGCAGCGTTGGCCATAACTATGGCTACACCTTC.